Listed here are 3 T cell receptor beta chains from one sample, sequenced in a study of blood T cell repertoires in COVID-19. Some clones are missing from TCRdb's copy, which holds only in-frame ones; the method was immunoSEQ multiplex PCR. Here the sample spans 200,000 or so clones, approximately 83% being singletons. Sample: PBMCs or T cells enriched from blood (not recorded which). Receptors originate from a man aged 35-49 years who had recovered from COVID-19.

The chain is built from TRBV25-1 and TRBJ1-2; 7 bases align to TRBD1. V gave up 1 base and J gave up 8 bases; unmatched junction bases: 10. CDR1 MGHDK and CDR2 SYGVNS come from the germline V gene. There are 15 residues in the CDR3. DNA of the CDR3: TGTGCCAGCAGTGAATTTAAAGGGGGCGTTGAGGGCTACACCTTC. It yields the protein CASSEFKGGVEGYTF.

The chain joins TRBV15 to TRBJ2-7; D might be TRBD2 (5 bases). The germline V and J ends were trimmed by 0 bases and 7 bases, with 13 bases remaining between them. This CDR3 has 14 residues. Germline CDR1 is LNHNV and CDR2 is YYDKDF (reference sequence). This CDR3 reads CATSRDKASGEQYF. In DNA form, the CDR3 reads TGTGCCACCAGCAGAGATAAGGCCTCGGGGGAGCAGTACTTC.

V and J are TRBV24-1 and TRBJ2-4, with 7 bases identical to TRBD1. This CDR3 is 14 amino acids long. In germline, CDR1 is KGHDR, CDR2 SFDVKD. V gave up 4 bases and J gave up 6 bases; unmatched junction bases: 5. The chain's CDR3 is CATSDRRQGNIQYF. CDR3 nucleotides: TGTGCCACCAGTGACCGCCGACAGGGAAACATTCAGTACTTC.